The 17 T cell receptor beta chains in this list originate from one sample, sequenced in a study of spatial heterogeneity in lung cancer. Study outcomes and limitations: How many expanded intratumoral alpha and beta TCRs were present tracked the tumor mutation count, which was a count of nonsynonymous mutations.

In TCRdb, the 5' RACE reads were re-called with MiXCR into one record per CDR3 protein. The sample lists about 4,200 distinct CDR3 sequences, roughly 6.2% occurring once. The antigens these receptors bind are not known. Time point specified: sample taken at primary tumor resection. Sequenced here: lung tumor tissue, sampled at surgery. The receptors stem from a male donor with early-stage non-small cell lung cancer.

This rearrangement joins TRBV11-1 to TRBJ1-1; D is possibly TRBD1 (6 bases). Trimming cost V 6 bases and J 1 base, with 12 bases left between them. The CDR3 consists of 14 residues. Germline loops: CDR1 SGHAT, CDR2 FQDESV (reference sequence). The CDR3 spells CASSGQPPNTEAFF. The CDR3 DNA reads TGTGCCAGCAGTGGACAGCCGCCGAACACTGAAGCTTTCTTT.

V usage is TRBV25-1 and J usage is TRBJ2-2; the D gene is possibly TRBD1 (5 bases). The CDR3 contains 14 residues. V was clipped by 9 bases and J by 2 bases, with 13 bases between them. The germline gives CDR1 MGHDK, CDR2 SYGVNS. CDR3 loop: CASTGHANTGELFF. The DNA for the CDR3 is TGTGCCAGTACAGGCCACGCCAACACCGGGGAGCTGTTTTTT.

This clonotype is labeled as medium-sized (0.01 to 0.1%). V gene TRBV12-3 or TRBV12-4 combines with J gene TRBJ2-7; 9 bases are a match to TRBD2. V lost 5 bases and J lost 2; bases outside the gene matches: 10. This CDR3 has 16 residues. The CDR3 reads CASSRRAGGFTYEQYF. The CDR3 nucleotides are TGTGCCAGCAGTAGGCGGGCGGGGGGGTTTACCTACGAGCAGTACTTC.

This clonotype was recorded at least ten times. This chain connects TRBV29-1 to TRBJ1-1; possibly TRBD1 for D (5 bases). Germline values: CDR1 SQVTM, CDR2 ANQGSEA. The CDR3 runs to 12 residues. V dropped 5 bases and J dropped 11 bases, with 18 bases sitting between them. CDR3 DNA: TGCAGCGTTCAACCCGTCGGGGGTATTGCTTTCTTT. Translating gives CSVQPVGGIAFF.

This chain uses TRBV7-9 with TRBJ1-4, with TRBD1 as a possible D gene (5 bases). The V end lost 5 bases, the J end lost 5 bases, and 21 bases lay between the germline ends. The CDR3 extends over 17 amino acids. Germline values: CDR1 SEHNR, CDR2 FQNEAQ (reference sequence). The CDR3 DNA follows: TGTGCCAGCAGCCCCGACAGAGCTGCCCTTCCCAATGAAAAACTGTTTTTT. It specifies CASSPDRAALPNEKLFF.

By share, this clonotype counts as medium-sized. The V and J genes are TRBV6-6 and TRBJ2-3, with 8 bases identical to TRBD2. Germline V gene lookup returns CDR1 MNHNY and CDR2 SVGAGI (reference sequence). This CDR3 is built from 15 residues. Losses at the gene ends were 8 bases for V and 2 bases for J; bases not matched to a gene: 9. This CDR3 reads CASRPAGAITDTQYF. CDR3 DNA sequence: TGTGCCAGCCGCCCAGCGGGGGCGATCACAGATACGCAGTATTTT.

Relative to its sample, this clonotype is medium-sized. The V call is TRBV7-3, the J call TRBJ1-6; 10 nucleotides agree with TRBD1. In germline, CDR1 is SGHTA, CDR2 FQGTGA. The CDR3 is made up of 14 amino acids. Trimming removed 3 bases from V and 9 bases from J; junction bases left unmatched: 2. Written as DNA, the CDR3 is TGTGCCAGCAGCTTGGGGGACAGGGGTTCACCCCTCCACTTT. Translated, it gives CASSLGDRGSPLHF.

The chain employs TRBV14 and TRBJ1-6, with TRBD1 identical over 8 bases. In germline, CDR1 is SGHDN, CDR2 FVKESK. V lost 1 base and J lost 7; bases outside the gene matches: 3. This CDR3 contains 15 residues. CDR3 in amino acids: CASSQGGTGNSPLHF. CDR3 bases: TGTGCCAGCAGCCAAGGTGGGACAGGCAATTCACCCCTCCACTTT.

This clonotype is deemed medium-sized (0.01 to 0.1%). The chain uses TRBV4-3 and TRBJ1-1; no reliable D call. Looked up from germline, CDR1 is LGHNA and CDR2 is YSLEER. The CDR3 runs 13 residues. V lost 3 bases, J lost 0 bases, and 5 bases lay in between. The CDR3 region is CASSHNMNTEAFF. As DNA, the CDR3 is TGCGCCAGCAGCCACAACATGAACACTGAAGCTTTCTTT.

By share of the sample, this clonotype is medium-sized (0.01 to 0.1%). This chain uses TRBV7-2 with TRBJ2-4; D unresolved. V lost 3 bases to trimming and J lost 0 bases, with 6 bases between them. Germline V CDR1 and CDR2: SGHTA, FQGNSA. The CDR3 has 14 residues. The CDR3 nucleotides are TGTGCCAGCAGCTTGGCCGAAGCCAAAAACATTCAGTACTTC. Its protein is CASSLAEAKNIQYF.

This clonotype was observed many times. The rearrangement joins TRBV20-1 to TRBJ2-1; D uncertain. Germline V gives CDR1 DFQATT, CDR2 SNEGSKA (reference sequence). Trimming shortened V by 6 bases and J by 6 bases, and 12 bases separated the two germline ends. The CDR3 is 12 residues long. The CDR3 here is CSAPFWGNEQFF. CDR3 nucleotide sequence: TGCAGTGCCCCCTTTTGGGGCAATGAGCAGTTCTTC.

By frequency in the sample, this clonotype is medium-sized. CDR3 sequence reads: CASSLAGTNQPQHF. The CDR3 DNA follows: TGTGCCAGCAGCTTGGCTGGGACAAATCAGCCCCAGCATTTT. The J gene is TRBJ1-5, the V gene TRBV7-8, with D perhaps TRBD1 (6 bases). V was clipped by 3 bases and J by 4 bases, with 10 bases between them. CDR3 length: 14 residues. Germline V gene data show CDR1 as SGHVS and CDR2 as FQNEAQ.

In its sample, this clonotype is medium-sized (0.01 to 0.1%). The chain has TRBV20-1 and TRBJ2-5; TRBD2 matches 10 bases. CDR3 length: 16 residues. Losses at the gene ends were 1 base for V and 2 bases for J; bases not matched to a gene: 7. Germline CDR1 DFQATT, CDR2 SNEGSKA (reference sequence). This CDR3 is CSARASSGGLQETQYF. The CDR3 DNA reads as TGCAGTGCTAGAGCCTCTAGCGGGGGCCTACAAGAGACCCAGTACTTC.

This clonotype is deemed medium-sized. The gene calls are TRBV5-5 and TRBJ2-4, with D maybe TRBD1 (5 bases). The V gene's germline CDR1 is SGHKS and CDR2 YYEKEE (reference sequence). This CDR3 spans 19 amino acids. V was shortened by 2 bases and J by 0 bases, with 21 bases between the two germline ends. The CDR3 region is CASSFLQGMVSVAKNIQYF. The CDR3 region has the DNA TGTGCCAGCAGCTTCCTCCAGGGAATGGTCTCTGTAGCCAAAAACATTCAGTACTTC.

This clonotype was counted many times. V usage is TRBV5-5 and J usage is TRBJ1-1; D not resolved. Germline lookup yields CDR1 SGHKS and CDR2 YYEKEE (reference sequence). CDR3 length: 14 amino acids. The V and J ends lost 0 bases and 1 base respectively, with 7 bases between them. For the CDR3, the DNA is TGTGCCAGCAGCTTGGGCCTATCGAACACTGAAGCTTTCTTT. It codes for CASSLGLSNTEAFF.

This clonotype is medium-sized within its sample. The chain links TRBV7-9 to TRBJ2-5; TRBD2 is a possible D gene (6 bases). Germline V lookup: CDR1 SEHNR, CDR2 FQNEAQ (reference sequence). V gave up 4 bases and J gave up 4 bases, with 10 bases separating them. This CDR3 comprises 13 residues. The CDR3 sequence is CASSSGLPETQYF. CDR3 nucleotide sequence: TGTGCCAGCAGCTCGGGACTTCCAGAGACCCAGTACTTC.

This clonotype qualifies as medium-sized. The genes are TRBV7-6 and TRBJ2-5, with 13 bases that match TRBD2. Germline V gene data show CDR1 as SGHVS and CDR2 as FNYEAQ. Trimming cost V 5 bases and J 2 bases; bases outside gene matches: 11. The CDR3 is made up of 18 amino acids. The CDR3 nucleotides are TGTGCCAGCAGCCGACGACTAGCGGGAGGCCCCAATCAAGAGACCCAGTACTTC. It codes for CASSRRLAGGPNQETQYF.